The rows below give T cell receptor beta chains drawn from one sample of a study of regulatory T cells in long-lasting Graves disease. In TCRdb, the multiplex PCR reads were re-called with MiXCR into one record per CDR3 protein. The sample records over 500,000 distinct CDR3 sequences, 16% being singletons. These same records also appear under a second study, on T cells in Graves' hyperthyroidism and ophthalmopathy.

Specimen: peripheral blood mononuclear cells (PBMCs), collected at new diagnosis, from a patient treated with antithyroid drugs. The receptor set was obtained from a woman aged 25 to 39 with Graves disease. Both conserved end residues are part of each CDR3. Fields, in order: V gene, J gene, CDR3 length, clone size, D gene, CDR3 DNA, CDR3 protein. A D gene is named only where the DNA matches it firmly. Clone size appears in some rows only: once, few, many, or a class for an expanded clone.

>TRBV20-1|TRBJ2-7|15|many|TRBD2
TGCAGTGCTACGCCGGGACTAGCGGGATTATACGAGCAGTACTTC
CSATPGLAGLYEQYF
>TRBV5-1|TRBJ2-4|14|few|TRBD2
TGCGCCAGCAGCCTGGGACTAGCGGGAGACATTCAGTACTTC
CASSLGLAGDIQYF
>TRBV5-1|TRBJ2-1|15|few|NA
TGCGCCAGCAGCCCCCCGGGAGTTGATTACAATGAGCAGTTCTTC
CASSPPGVDYNEQFF
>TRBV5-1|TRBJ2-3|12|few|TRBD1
TGCGCCAGCAGCGAGCAGGGGGCGCCGCAGTATTTT
CASSEQGAPQYF
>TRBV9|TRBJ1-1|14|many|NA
TGTGCCAGCAGCGCCTCCGCGGGTCTTGGGGAAGCTTTCTTT
CASSASAGLGEAFF
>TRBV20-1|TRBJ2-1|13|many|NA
TGCAGTGCTAGCCTCCTCTCGGGCGATGAGCAGTTCTTC
CSASLLSGDEQFF
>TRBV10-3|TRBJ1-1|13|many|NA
TGTGCCATCAGTGAGTACCCGGGCACTGAAGCTTTCTTT
CAISEYPGTEAFF
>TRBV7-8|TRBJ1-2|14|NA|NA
TGTGCCAGCAGCTTTGAGGGGCCGAACTATGGCTACACCTTC
CASSFEGPNYGYTF
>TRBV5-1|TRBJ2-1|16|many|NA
TGCGCCAGCAGCTCCCACAGCGGGCTAGTTGGAAATGAGCAGTTCTTC
CASSSHSGLVGNEQFF
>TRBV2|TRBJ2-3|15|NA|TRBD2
TGTGCCAGCATCGAGCAGCGGGGGTTCACAGATACGCAGTATTTT
CASIEQRGFTDTQYF
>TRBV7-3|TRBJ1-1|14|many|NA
TGTGCCAGCAGCCGAAGTGGAGGGAACACTGAAGCTTTCTTT
CASSRSGGNTEAFF
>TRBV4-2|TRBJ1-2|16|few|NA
TGTGCCAGCAGCCAAGTAGGTCAGGGCTTATACTATGGCTACACCTTC
CASSQVGQGLYYGYTF
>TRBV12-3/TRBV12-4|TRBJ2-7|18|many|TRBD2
TGTGCCAGCAGTTCCCCCTCGAGCGGGAGGCAGGGCTCCTACGAGCAGTACTTC
CASSSPSSGRQGSYEQYF
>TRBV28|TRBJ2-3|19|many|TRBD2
TGTGCCAGCAGCCCCGAAGCTCCCGGAAGCGGGAGGGCCATTGATACGCAGTATTTT
CASSPEAPGSGRAIDTQYF
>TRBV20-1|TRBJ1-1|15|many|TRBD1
TGCAGTGCTAGAGATTTAGAGGATGGGCAGGGGGGAGCTTTCTTT
CSARDLEDGQGGAFF
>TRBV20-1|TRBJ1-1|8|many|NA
TGCAGTGCCGTCGGGGCTTTCTTT
CSAVGAFF
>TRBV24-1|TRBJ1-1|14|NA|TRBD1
TGTGCCACCAGTGAGGGACAGGGAGGTACTGAAGCTTTCTTT
CATSEGQGGTEAFF
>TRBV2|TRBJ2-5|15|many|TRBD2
TGTGCCAGCAGTGAGGGGCTAGCGGGACTAGAGACCCAGTACTTC
CASSEGLAGLETQYF
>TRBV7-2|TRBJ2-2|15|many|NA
TGTGCCAGCAGCCCAGGAGGGACTAACACCGGGGAGCTGTTTTTT
CASSPGGTNTGELFF
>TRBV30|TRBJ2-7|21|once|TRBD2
TGTGCCTGGAGGAAGACAGGGAAAAAATCACTAGCGGGAAGACCTTCCTACGAGCAGTACTTC
CAWRKTGKKSLAGRPSYEQYF
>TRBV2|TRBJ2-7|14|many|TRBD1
TGTGCCAGCAGTGATAGGACAGGGTCCTACGAGCAGTACTTC
CASSDRTGSYEQYF
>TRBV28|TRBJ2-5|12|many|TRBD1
TGTGCCAGCAGGACACAGGGGGAGACCCAGTACTTC
CASRTQGETQYF
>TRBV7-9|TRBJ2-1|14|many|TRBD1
TGTGCCAGCAGCTTAGTAGGGACAGGGAATGAGCAGTTCTTC
CASSLVGTGNEQFF
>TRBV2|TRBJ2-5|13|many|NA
TGTGCCAGCACGAGGGAGGTGGGGGAGACCCAGTACTTC
CASTREVGETQYF
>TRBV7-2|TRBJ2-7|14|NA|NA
TGTGCCAGCAGCTTAATACTCAACTCCCACGAGCAGTACTTC
CASSLILNSHEQYF
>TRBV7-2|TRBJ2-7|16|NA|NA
TGTGCCAGCAGCTCTGTAGCACCCCGTCGCTCCTACGAGCAGTACTTC
CASSSVAPRRSYEQYF
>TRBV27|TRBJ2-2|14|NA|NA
TGTGCCAGCAGTTGGGGCCTGAACACCGGGGAGCTGTTTTTT
CASSWGLNTGELFF
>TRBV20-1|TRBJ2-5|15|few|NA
TGCAGGCCAAGGGGGGGGCCGACAGGGTCAGAGACCCAGTACTTC
CRPRGGPTGSETQYF
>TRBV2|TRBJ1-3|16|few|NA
TGTGCCAGCAGTGAAGGCACGAGGAGGTCTGGAAACACCATATATTTT
CASSEGTRRSGNTIYF
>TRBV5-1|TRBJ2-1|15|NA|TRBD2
TGCGCCAGCAGCTCCGGACTAGCGGGAGTGAATGAGCAGCTCTTC
CASSSGLAGVNEQLF
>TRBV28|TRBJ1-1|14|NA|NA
TGTGCCAACAGTGTAGGGGGACTGGGCACTGAAGCTTTCTTT
CANSVGGLGTEAFF
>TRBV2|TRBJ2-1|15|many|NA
TGTGCCAGCAGACCCGACGGGAGCTCCTACAATGAGCAGTTCTTC
CASRPDGSSYNEQFF
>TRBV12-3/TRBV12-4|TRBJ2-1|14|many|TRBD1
TGTGCCAGCAGTAGAGATGGACAGGTAAATGAGCAGTTCTTC
CASSRDGQVNEQFF
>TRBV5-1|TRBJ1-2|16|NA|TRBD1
TGCGCCAGCAGCTTGGAGAAGGACAGGAGTAACTATGGCTACACCTTC
CASSLEKDRSNYGYTF
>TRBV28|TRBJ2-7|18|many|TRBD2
TGTGCCAGCAGTTTCCGACTAGCGGGACCCTCGAGCCACGCTGAGCAGTACTTC
CASSFRLAGPSSHAEQYF
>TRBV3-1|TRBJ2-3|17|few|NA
TGTGCCAGCAGCGCCCGGGGAGTTTTCCCTTCCACAGATACGCAGTATTTT
CASSARGVFPSTDTQYF
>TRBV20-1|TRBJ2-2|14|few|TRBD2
TGCAGTGCGCGCGGACTAGCCGGAACCGGGGAGCTGTTTTTT
CSARGLAGTGELFF
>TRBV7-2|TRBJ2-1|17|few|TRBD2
TGTGCCAGCAGCTTAGGAGGTAGGGGAGGGCCTCGGAATGAGCAGTTCTTC
CASSLGGRGGPRNEQFF
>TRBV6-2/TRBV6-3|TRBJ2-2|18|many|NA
TGTGCCAGCAGTCCTAACCCTGGACGGGCCAAAGGCACCGGGGAGCTGTTTTTT
CASSPNPGRAKGTGELFF
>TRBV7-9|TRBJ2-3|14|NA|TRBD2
TGTGCCAGCAGCTTGAGCGGGAGCGAGGATACGCAGTATTTT
CASSLSGSEDTQYF
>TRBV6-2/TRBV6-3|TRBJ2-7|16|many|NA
TGTGCCAGCAGTTACTCGGCACTAGCCGACTCCTACGAGCAGTACTTC
CASSYSALADSYEQYF
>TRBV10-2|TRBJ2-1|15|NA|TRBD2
TGCGCCAGCAGACGGGCTAGCGGGAGTGAAAATGAGCAGTTCTTC
CASRRASGSENEQFF
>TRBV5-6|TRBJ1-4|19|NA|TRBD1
TGTGCCAGCAGCTTGGCCTTTTGGGACAGTCAAGCAACTAATGAAAAACTGTTTTTT
CASSLAFWDSQATNEKLFF
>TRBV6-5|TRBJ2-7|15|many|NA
TGTGCCAGCAGCTACGGGACGCTGGGAAAGGACGAGCAGTACTTC
CASSYGTLGKDEQYF
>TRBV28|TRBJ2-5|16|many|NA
TGTGCCAGCAGTCCCGGGGCTAGCTGGGACCAAGAGACCCAGTACTTC
CASSPGASWDQETQYF
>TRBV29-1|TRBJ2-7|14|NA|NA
TGCAGCGTTGAAATCCCAGGGGGGTCCTACGAGCAGTACTTC
CSVEIPGGSYEQYF
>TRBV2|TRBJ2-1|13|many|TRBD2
TGTGCCAGCGGAGCGGGATCCTACAATGAGCAGTTCTTC
CASGAGSYNEQFF
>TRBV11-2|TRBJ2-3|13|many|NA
TGTGCCAGCAGCTTCTCTAGCGCCAATACGCAGTATTTT
CASSFSSANTQYF
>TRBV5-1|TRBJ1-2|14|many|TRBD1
TGCGCCAGCCGACTTAACCGGGACAGCAACGGCTACACCTTC
CASRLNRDSNGYTF
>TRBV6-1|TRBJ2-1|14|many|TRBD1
TGTGCCAGCATTCGGACAGGGGCGTACAATGAGCAGTTCTTC
CASIRTGAYNEQFF
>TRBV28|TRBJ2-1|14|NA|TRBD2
TGTGCCAGCATGTTAGCGGGACCTAACAATGAGCAGTTCTTC
CASMLAGPNNEQFF